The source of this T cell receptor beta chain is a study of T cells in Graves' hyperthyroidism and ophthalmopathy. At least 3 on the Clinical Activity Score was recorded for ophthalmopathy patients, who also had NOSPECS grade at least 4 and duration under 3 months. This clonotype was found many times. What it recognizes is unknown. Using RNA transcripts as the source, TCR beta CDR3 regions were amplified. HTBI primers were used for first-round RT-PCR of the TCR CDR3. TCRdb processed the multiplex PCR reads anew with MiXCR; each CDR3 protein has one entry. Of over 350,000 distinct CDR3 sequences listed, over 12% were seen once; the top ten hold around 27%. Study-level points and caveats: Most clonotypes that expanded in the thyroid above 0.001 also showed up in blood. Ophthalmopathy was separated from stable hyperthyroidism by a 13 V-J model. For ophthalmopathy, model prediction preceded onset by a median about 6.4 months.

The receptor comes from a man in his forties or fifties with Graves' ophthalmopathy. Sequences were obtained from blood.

The CDR3 protein is CSVVVGTYGYTF. DNA for the CDR3: TGCAGCGTTGTTGTAGGGACGTATGGCTACACCTTC. The chain recombines TRBV29-1 with TRBJ1-2; D may be TRBD1 (5 bases). From germline, CDR1 is SQVTM and CDR2 ANQGSEA. V lost 4 bases and J 5 bases, leaving 11 bases between the germline ends. This CDR3 contains 12 residues.